These 27 T cell receptor beta chains share one sample of origin, sequenced in a study of blood T cell repertoires in COVID-19. Profiled with immunoSEQ multiplex PCR; TCRdb holds only in-frame clones, not every one. The profile shows roughly 500,000 clones, approximately 90% of them singletons. Source material: PBMCs or T cells enriched from blood (not recorded which). The receptors were sampled from a woman in her 40s who had recovered from COVID-19.

This chain uses TRBV18 with TRBJ2-7; D is perhaps TRBD2 (5 bases). The V and J ends lost 10 bases and 3 bases respectively, with 22 bases between them. Germline V gene data show CDR1 as KGHSH and CDR2 as LQKENI. This CDR3 contains 15 residues. CDR3 coding DNA: TGTGCCACAAACCAAGCCCCCGGGGAAAGCTACGAGCAGTACTTC. It translates to CATNQAPGESYEQYF.

The chain combines TRBV4-3 with TRBJ2-1; D uncertain. V was cut by 4 bases and J by 4 bases, with 11 bases left in between. This CDR3 region has 14 residues. Germline CDR1 LGHNA, CDR2 YSLEER. CDR3 loop: CASSRAHKYNEQFF. CDR3 DNA sequence: TGCGCCAGCAGCCGTGCCCACAAATACAATGAGCAGTTCTTC.

A note on this clone: The same CDR3 is also encoded by other DNA sequences in this sample. This chain connects TRBV7-2 to TRBJ1-3, with D possibly being TRBD1 (6 bases). This CDR3 has 13 residues. Trimming left V 1 base short and J 7 bases short, with 8 bases between. Germline V gene lookup returns CDR1 SGHTA and CDR2 FQGNSA. The CDR3, as DNA: TGTGCCAGCAGCTTAGGTCAGGGGAACACCATATATTTT. Its translation: CASSLGQGNTIYF.

This chain links TRBV7-9 with TRBJ1-5; no clear D gene. The V and J ends lost 1 base and 4 bases respectively, with 11 bases between them. Looked up from germline, CDR1 is SEHNR and CDR2 is FQNEAQ (reference sequence). The CDR3 extends over 15 amino acids. This chain's CDR3 is CASSLGQANNQPQHF. The DNA of the CDR3 is TGTGCCAGCAGCTTAGGGCAGGCTAATAATCAGCCCCAGCATTTT.

This clone has a single count. The rearrangement uses TRBV24-1 and TRBJ1-1; 7 bases line up with TRBD1. J lost 1 base, V lost 4 bases, and 5 bases had no gene match. This CDR3 comprises 15 residues. The germline V gene encodes CDR1 KGHDR and CDR2 SFDVKD. Here the CDR3 reads CATSDSDRSNTEAFF. As DNA, the CDR3 is TGTGCCACCAGTGACTCGGACAGGTCGAACACTGAAGCTTTCTTT.

This clone was observed a few times. The J gene is TRBJ1-5, the V gene TRBV19; 7 nucleotides line up with TRBD1. V lost 5 bases, J lost 5 bases, and 3 bases stayed unmatched. This CDR3 has 13 amino acids. In germline, CDR1 is LNHDA, CDR2 SQIVND (reference sequence). CDR3 protein: CASSFDRDQPQHF. CDR3 bases: TGTGCCAGTAGTTTCGACAGGGATCAGCCCCAGCATTTT. Looking up the rest from reference TRBV19 and TRBJ1-5 gives the full variable domain: DGGITQSPKYLFRKEGQNVTLSCEQNLNHDAMYWYRQDPGQGLRLIYYSQIVNDFQKGDIAEGYSVSREKKESFPLTVTSAQKNPTAFYLCASSFDRDQPQHFGDGTRLSIL.

For the CDR3, the DNA is TGTGCCAGCAGCCGACAGTCCTACGAGCAGTACTTC. Its translation: CASSRQSYEQYF. This chain connects TRBV2 to TRBJ2-7; D is perhaps TRBD1 (5 bases). Per the germline V gene, CDR1 is SNHLY and CDR2 is FYNNEI. V was clipped by 6 bases and J by 1 base, with 7 bases between them. This CDR3 is 12 amino acids long.

The gene calls are TRBV20-1 and TRBJ1-2; the D is unclear. Between the trimmed V and J ends, which lost 3 bases and 6 bases, there was a span of 8 bases. The CDR3 contains 11 residues. Germline V CDR1 and CDR2: DFQATT, SNEGSKA (reference sequence). DNA for the CDR3: TGCAGTGCTAGGACTGCGGATGGCTACACCTTC. Residues: CSARTADGYTF.

V gene TRBV28 combines with J gene TRBJ2-5; 10 nucleotides agree with TRBD2. Germline assignment: CDR1 MDHEN and CDR2 SYDVKM. V gave up 1 base and J gave up 5 bases; unmatched junction bases: 25. The CDR3 covers 22 residues. CDR3 coding DNA: TGTGCCAGCAGTTTATCCGGGCGCCAGGGGGAGGCTAGCGGGAGCCCTGGGGAGACCCAGTACTTC. This gives the protein CASSLSGRQGEASGSPGETQYF.

This clone was observed a single time. V is TRBV7-2 and J is TRBJ2-4, with D tentatively TRBD2 (6 bases). This CDR3 contains 16 residues. Trimming cost V 1 base and J 6 bases, with 16 bases left between them. The germline V gene has CDR1 SGHTA and CDR2 FQGNSA. The CDR3 DNA sequence: TGTGCCAGCAGCTTAGTCAGTCGAAGGGACTTAAACATTCAGTACTTC. Translation: CASSLVSRRDLNIQYF.

The rearrangement links TRBV5-4 to TRBJ2-7; 11 nucleotides align to TRBD2. Germline CDR1 SGHNT, CDR2 YYREEE (reference sequence). The CDR3 covers 15 residues. Germline trimming cut 5 bases from V and 2 bases from J; bases unmatched to any gene: 6. This chain's CDR3 is CASRLTSGTTYEQYF. The DNA of the CDR3 is TGTGCCAGCAGATTGACTAGCGGGACGACCTACGAGCAGTACTTC.

The chain carries TRBV18 and TRBJ1-4, with D unresolved. The V and J ends lost 2 bases and 0 bases respectively, with 16 bases between them. The germline V gene encodes CDR1 KGHSH and CDR2 LQKENI. CDR3 length: 18 amino acids. The CDR3 region is CASSPYSRTVATNEKLFF. CDR3 bases: TGTGCCAGCTCACCATACTCCCGCACCGTGGCAACTAATGAAAAACTGTTTTTT.

This chain joins TRBV12-3 or TRBV12-4 and TRBJ2-3; weak D call: TRBD2 (5 bases). The CDR3 is made up of 13 amino acids. Trimming pared 3 bases from V and 9 bases from J, leaving 13 bases between. In nucleotides, the CDR3 is TGTGCCAGCAGTTTGGCCGAGGGCACCACGCAGTATTTT. Its translation is CASSLAEGTTQYF.

The chain combines TRBV5-1 with TRBJ1-4; 10 bases line up with TRBD1. The CDR3 is 14 residues long. Germline V gives CDR1 SGHRS, CDR2 YFSETQ. J lost 7 bases, V lost 5 bases, and 5 bases had no gene match. The CDR3 DNA follows: TGCGCCAGCAGTTTCGGGACAGGGGTTGAAAAACTGTTTTTT. Residues: CASSFGTGVEKLFF.

This rearrangement joins TRBV27 to TRBJ1-1, with 8 bases fitting TRBD1. J gave up 0 bases and V 7 bases, and 7 bases lay outside the gene matches. CDR1 MNHEY and CDR2 SMNVEV come from the germline V gene (reference sequence). This CDR3 has 15 amino acids. CDR3 nucleotides: TGTGCCAGCAAGGAGGACAGGGTGATGAACACTGAAGCTTTCTTT. It translates to CASKEDRVMNTEAFF.

V and J are TRBV5-1 and TRBJ2-2, with D maybe TRBD1 (6 bases). The germline CDR1 and CDR2 sequences are SGHRS and YFSETQ. V shed 3 bases and J shed 5 bases, with 11 bases lying between them. This CDR3 has 14 amino acids. The CDR3 DNA reads TGCGCCAGCAGCTCTGGACAGACGACCGGGGAGCTGTTTTTT. Translation gives CASSSGQTTGELFF.

This clone was counted a few times. This chain joins TRBV4-2 and TRBJ1-1, with 7 bases that match TRBD1. The V and J ends lost 0 bases and 4 bases, in that order; junction bases with no gene match: 2. This CDR3 has 14 residues. Germline V lookup: CDR1 LGHNA, CDR2 YNFKEQ. CDR3 amino acids: CASSQEQGTTEAFF. The CDR3 coding sequence is TGTGCCAGCAGCCAAGAACAGGGGACCACTGAAGCTTTCTTT.

This chain joins TRBV15 and TRBJ2-2, with 8 bases lining up with TRBD1. CDR3 size: 17 residues. V dropped 0 bases and J dropped 6; count of bases not matched to a gene: 9. The germline CDR1 and CDR2 sequences are LNHNV and YYDKDF (reference sequence). The CDR3 is CATSRDPQGARAGELFF. The CDR3 DNA reads as TGTGCCACCAGCAGAGATCCCCAGGGGGCCAGGGCCGGGGAGCTGTTTTTT.

This clone showed up many times. The chain couples TRBV3-1 (or the pseudogene TRBV3-2) to TRBJ1-5; 9 bases fit TRBD1. Germline CDR1 reads LGHDT; CDR2 reads YNNKEL (reference sequence). The CDR3 sequence is 14 residues long. The junction had 6 bases not matched to a gene; V was cut back by 5 bases and J by 7 bases. The CDR3 region has the DNA TGTGCCAGCAGCGAGGACAGGGGATGGCAGCCCCAGCATTTT. Its protein is CASSEDRGWQPQHF.

The rearrangement uses TRBV19 and TRBJ1-3; 9 nucleotides agree with TRBD1. CDR3 size: 17 residues. Germline V lookup: CDR1 LNHDA, CDR2 SQIVND (reference sequence). With 5 bases clipped from V and 4 bases from J, the junction kept 12 bases outside the gene matches. The CDR3 bases are TGTGCCAGTAGTCTTCGCTCCGGGACAGGGTCCGGAAACACCATATATTTT. Protein: CASSLRSGTGSGNTIYF.

This chain links TRBV19 with TRBJ2-1; D unclear. The CDR3 sequence is 12 residues long. From germline, CDR1 is LNHDA and CDR2 SQIVND (reference sequence). The V gene lost 8 bases and the J gene lost 4 bases, with 9 bases spanning the gap. CDR3 loop: CASRSGYNEQFF. In nucleotides, the CDR3 is TGTGCCAGTCGTTCCGGGTACAATGAGCAGTTCTTC.

The chain joins TRBV7-2 to TRBJ2-1; 15 nucleotides line up with TRBD2. The germline V gene encodes CDR1 SGHTA and CDR2 FQGNSA. J gave up 9 bases and V 5 bases, and 11 bases lay outside the gene matches. The CDR3 loop spans 17 amino acids. CDR3 nucleotide sequence: TGTGCCAGCAGCGCCCCCGGGGGGGGACTAGCGGGAGGTGAGCAGTTCTTC. Translated: CASSAPGGGLAGGEQFF.

The chain uses TRBV7-2 and TRBJ1-4, with D unclear. Germline V gives CDR1 SGHTA, CDR2 FQGNSA. V was pared by 3 bases and J by 0 bases, with 11 bases between. The CDR3 consists of 16 residues. CDR3 nucleotide sequence: TGTGCCAGCAGCTTTGAGGGCCCTGCAACTAATGAAAAACTGTTTTTT. This translates into CASSFEGPATNEKLFF.

V usage is TRBV27 and J usage is TRBJ1-2; D possibly corresponds to TRBD1 (5 bases). The CDR3 is 14 amino acids. Between the trimmed V and J ends, which lost 2 bases and 4 bases, there was a span of 11 bases. CDR1 and CDR2 (germline): MNHEY, SMNVEV (reference sequence). The CDR3 loop is CASSLVAGRYGYTF. The CDR3 nucleotides read TGTGCCAGCAGTTTAGTAGCGGGACGCTATGGCTACACCTTC.

CDR3 sequence: CASSFEGLVETQYF. The CDR3 DNA reads TGTGCCAGCAGCTTCGAAGGACTAGTAGAGACCCAGTACTTC. This chain uses TRBV7-9 with TRBJ2-5; 7 bases fit TRBD2. The CDR3 length is 14 residues. Germline CDR1 SEHNR, CDR2 FQNEAQ (reference sequence). J lost 4 bases, V lost 3 bases, and 5 bases had no gene match.

The V call is TRBV7-9, the J call TRBJ2-5; 7 positions agree with TRBD1. The CDR3 length is 14 residues. The V and J ends lost 3 bases and 3 bases, in that order; junction bases with no gene match: 4. Germline CDR1 SEHNR, CDR2 FQNEAQ (reference sequence). CDR3 sequence: CASSLGQGEETQYF. The CDR3 coding sequence is TGTGCCAGCAGCTTGGGGCAGGGGGAAGAGACCCAGTACTTC.

The rearrangement joins TRBV30 to TRBJ2-1; 8 bases are shared with TRBD1. Trimming cost V 0 bases and J 5 bases; bases outside gene matches: 9. CDR3 length equals 16 residues. CDR1 GTSNPN and CDR2 SVGIG come from the germline V gene (reference sequence). CDR3 in DNA: TGTGCCTGGAGTGTACTCGGACAGGGTCTCAACAATGAGCAGTTCTTC. Its translation is CAWSVLGQGLNNEQFF.